A single sample is the source of the 14 T cell receptor beta chains below, sequenced in a study of OX40 agonist ivuxolimab in advanced cancers. Sequenced by immunoSEQ multiplex PCR; TCRdb stores in-frame clones only, minus some. Here the sample spans nearly 70,000 clones, roughly 84% being singletons. Material: CD4+ or CD8+ T cells sorted from blood, obtained in a trial of the OX40 agonist ivuxolimab. Receptors were obtained from an adult with an advanced solid tumor such as melanoma, head and neck, liver or kidney cancer.

This clone was counted a single time. V usage is TRBV7-2 and J usage is TRBJ1-1; the D is unclear. V lost 6 bases, J lost 4 bases, and 9 bases lay in between. Per germline, CDR1 SGHTA and CDR2 FQGNSA. This CDR3 is 12 amino acids long. The CDR3 reads CASRFRPTEAFF. CDR3 nucleotide sequence: TGTGCCAGCAGATTTAGACCCACTGAAGCTTTCTTT.

The V and J genes are TRBV6-5 and TRBJ1-6, with D unclear. Germline V gene lookup returns CDR1 MNHEY and CDR2 SVGAGI. V was clipped by 8 bases and J by 3 bases, with 14 bases between them. The CDR3 contains 15 residues. CDR3 loop: CASLGYPIYNSPLHF. CDR3 in DNA: TGTGCCAGCCTAGGGTATCCGATCTATAATTCACCCCTCCACTTT.

The genes are TRBV28 and TRBJ1-1, with D perhaps TRBD1 (6 bases). The germline V gene has CDR1 MDHEN and CDR2 SYDVKM. Trimming shortened V by 7 bases and J by 5 bases, and 8 bases separated the two germline ends. CDR3 length equals 11 residues. The CDR3 coding sequence is TGTGCCAGCAATAGGGGGACTGAAGCTTTCTTT. Protein sequence: CASNRGTEAFF. Complete variable domain (other parts from reference TRBV28 and TRBJ1-1): DVKVTQSSRYLVKRTGEKVFLECVQDMDHENMFWYRQDPGLGLRLIYFSYDVKMKEKGDIPEGYSVSREKKERFSLILESASTNQTSMYLCASNRGTEAFFGQGTRLTVV.

This sequence joins TRBV5-8 and TRBJ1-1; D call uncertain. The CDR3 has 14 amino acids. CDR1 and CDR2 from the germline V gene are SGHTS and YDEGEE. V was trimmed by 3 bases and J by 5 bases, leaving 14 bases between them. This CDR3 is CASSSGLGRTEAFF. The CDR3 DNA reads TGTGCCAGCAGCTCGGGCCTAGGGAGGACTGAAGCTTTCTTT.

CDR3 sequence reads: CASSRQETGELFF. The CDR3 coding sequence is TGTGCCAGCTCTCGGCAGGAGACCGGGGAGCTGTTTTTT. The genes are TRBV11-3 and TRBJ2-2; D gene ambiguous. V was clipped by 8 bases and J by 5 bases, with 12 bases between them. This CDR3 has 13 amino acids. Germline values: CDR1 SGHNT, CDR2 YENEEA.

The chain couples TRBV5-4 to TRBJ1-1; 9 nucleotides match TRBD1. CDR3 length: 17 residues. V trimming: 5 bases; J trimming: 0 bases; junction bases outside the gene matches: 11. CDR1 and CDR2 from the germline V gene are SGHNT and YYREEE (reference sequence). The CDR3 DNA is TGTGCCAGCAGTCCGGGACAGGGCTTACAGATGAACACTGAAGCTTTCTTT. It encodes CASSPGQGLQMNTEAFF.

By its share, this clone is medium-sized (0.01 to 0.1%). CDR3 coding DNA: TGTGCCAGCAGCCGGGACAGGGGGATTGGCTACACCTTC. As protein: CASSRDRGIGYTF. The J gene is TRBJ1-2, the V gene TRBV7-2, with TRBD1 identical over 11 bases. V gave up 5 bases and J gave up 7 bases; unmatched junction bases: 3. The CDR3 has 13 amino acids. Germline CDR1 reads SGHTA; CDR2 reads FQGNSA.

V and J are TRBV5-1 and TRBJ2-7; 12 bases fit TRBD2. CDR1 SGHRS and CDR2 YFSETQ come from the germline V gene. V was pared by 3 bases and J by 0 bases, with 7 bases of the junction left unmatched. CDR3 size: 17 residues. The CDR3 is CASSSASGGVSSYEQYF. The CDR3 DNA sequence: TGCGCCAGCAGCTCGGCTAGCGGGGGGGTAAGCTCCTACGAGCAGTACTTC.

This clone was counted between two and nine times. The chain links TRBV13 to TRBJ2-3; D unresolved. The V end lost 6 bases, the J end lost 4 bases, and 5 bases lay between the germline ends. This CDR3 is built from 11 residues. Germline CDR1 is PRHDT and CDR2 is FYEKMQ (reference sequence). The CDR3: CASSQADTQYF. The CDR3 coding sequence is TGTGCCAGCAGTCAAGCAGATACGCAGTATTTT.

The rearrangement links TRBV7-8 to TRBJ2-7, with TRBD2 matching over 7 bases. Germline assignment: CDR1 SGHVS and CDR2 FQNEAQ. V was pared by 2 bases and J by 1 base, with 5 bases of the junction left unmatched. CDR3 length equals 15 residues. The CDR3 reads CASSLPGGGSYEQYF. The CDR3 DNA is TGTGCCAGCAGCTTACCGGGCGGGGGATCCTACGAGCAGTACTTC.

This clone was recorded only once. The V call is TRBV5-6, the J call TRBJ1-1, with 8 bases aligning to TRBD1. The germline gives CDR1 SGHDT, CDR2 YYEEEE. After removal of 5 bases from V and 4 bases from J, the junction contained 7 bases not matched to a gene. This CDR3 comprises 14 residues. The CDR3 DNA follows: TGTGCCAGCAGGGGGGACAGGAGGGGCACTGAAGCTTTCTTT. Protein: CASRGDRRGTEAFF.

The chain employs TRBV6-5 and TRBJ2-1, with no clear D. Trimming took 2 bases from V and 7 from J, leaving 18 bases between them. This CDR3 region has 16 residues. Germline loops: CDR1 MNHEY, CDR2 SVGAGI. CDR3: CASSYRTQNTGNEQFF. Written as DNA, the CDR3 is TGTGCCAGCAGTTACCGAACTCAAAATACCGGGAATGAGCAGTTCTTC.

This rearrangement joins TRBV7-9 to TRBJ2-7; D may match TRBD1 or TRBD2 (6 bases each). V was cut by 7 bases and J by 2 bases, with 12 bases left in between. Germline CDR1 SEHNR, CDR2 FQNEAQ (reference sequence). CDR3 length: 13 residues. DNA of the CDR3: TGTGCCAGCATCGGGGGCCCAACCTACGAGCAGTACTTC. Protein product: CASIGGPTYEQYF.

The gene calls are TRBV6-5 and TRBJ1-3, with 8 bases aligning to TRBD1. V shed 6 bases, J shed 10 bases, and the junction held 2 bases outside the gene matches. Germline V gene sequence: CDR1 MNHEY, CDR2 SVGAGI. The length of the CDR3 is 11 residues. The CDR3 nucleotides read TGTGCCAGCAGGACAGGGGCTACCATATATTTT. As protein: CASRTGATIYF.